This T cell receptor beta chain emerged from a study of cytomegalovirus exposure and HLA in healthy donors. Study findings and constraints: A later analysis found most CMV-associated TCR beta chains apparently HLA-restricted.

To note about this clone: Antigen specificity is unknown. Distinct nucleotide sequences in the sample also encode this CDR3.

V lost 1 base, J lost 0 bases, and 2 bases stayed unmatched. This CDR3 comprises 15 residues. Germline V gene lookup returns CDR1 LGHNA and CDR2 YSLEER. These donors counted as nominally healthy when sampled, but unrecorded immune exposures were likely. 13 Jbeta primers and 60 Vbeta primers were used for the PCR. Libraries were prepared by immunoSEQ multiplex PCR; TCRdb keeps only in-frame clonotypes and omits some of them. The clone table shows approximately 110,000 clones, with the ten largest holding about 0.59%. The specimen was PBMCs. This receptor was obtained from a man aged 50 or older in good health and CMV-seronegative. The rearrangement links TRBV4-3 to TRBJ1-1, with 7 bases fitting TRBD1. The CDR3 DNA reads as TGCGCCAGCAGCCAAGGACAGGGTTTGAACACTGAAGCTTTCTTT. Translating gives CASSQGQGLNTEAFF.